The entry that follows covers one T cell receptor (beta chain) sequence. Profiled with immunoSEQ multiplex PCR; TCRdb holds only in-frame clones, not every one. The table lists roughly 200,000 clones, 80% to 90% of them singletons. These data originate in a study of blood T cell repertoires in COVID-19. The CDR3 is 14 residues long. Unmatched junction bases numbered 8, after V lost 3 bases and J lost 10 bases. Germline V gene data show CDR1 as KGHSH and CDR2 as LQKENI. The rearrangement joins TRBV18 to TRBJ1-1; 10 positions agree with TRBD1. Sample: peripheral blood. The origin of this receptor is a man in his sixties who had recovered from COVID-19. The CDR3 loop reads CASSPGTGELVAFF. As DNA, the CDR3 is TGTGCCAGCTCACCCGGGACAGGGGAGTTGGTAGCTTTCTTT.